This T cell receptor (beta chain) comes out of a study of beta chain features in type 1 diabetes. CDR1 is SEHNR, CDR2 FQNEAQ, per germline (reference sequence). V shed 11 bases and J 3 bases; nucleotides not matched to a gene: 4. The CDR3 has 14 amino acids. About this clone itself: Its target is unknown.

The authors reverse transcribed all of the isolated RNA, so sequencing captured expressed TCRB transcripts. Sequencing was performed with immunoSEQ multiplex PCR; in TCRdb, only in-frame clones are kept and a portion is missing. Of under 300,000 clones in the sample, approximately 25% were seen once. CD4+ naive, central memory, regulatory and stem cell-like memory subsets were isolated by sorting on CD45RO/CCR7/CD25/CD127/CD95/CD27. Study outcomes and limitations: Type 1 diabetes patients had moderately but significantly shorter TCRB CDR3s in all four CD4+ subsets. Diminished insertions and augmented deletions at VDJ junctions characterized type 1 diabetes patients. Whether TCRB rearrangement is influenced by HLA type was left unresolved in this analysis. Equally in patients and controls, shorter templates might have been favored by PCR.

The chain employs TRBV7-9 and TRBJ2-2; 12 positions match TRBD2. This clonotype was obtained from a woman aged 30 to 39 with type 1 diabetes. The sequenced sample consisted of naive CD4+ T cells from blood. The CDR3 nucleotides read TGTGCCGACGGGACTAGCGGGCACACCGGGGAGCTGTTTTTT. Residues: CADGTSGHTGELFF.